These T cell receptor beta chains were read from a single sample in a study of blood T cells in healthy people across ages. MiXCR was run by TCRdb on the 5' RACE reads, yielding one entry per CDR3 protein. This sample carries about 800,000 distinct CDR3 sequences, around 25% of them seen once, and the ten largest clones take around 3.6%. The same data also contributed to another study, on T cells of mothers and their children.

Specimen: blood. Source of these receptors: a boy younger than 18 in good health. Both conserved end residues are part of each CDR3. The order of the fields is CDR3 protein, V gene, J gene.

cdr3_aa: CATSRDADTQYF
v_call: TRBV15
j_call: TRBJ2-3

cdr3_aa: CASSQRQGPAYEQYF
v_call: TRBV7-9
j_call: TRBJ2-7

cdr3_aa: CASSQELAGLGADTEAFF
v_call: TRBV4-3
j_call: TRBJ1-1

cdr3_aa: CASSQGIMLVNYGYTF
v_call: TRBV4-2
j_call: TRBJ1-2

cdr3_aa: CASSLGYPGYTEAFF
v_call: TRBV7-3
j_call: TRBJ1-1

cdr3_aa: CASSFLSGLAPNEQFF
v_call: TRBV5-1
j_call: TRBJ2-1

cdr3_aa: CASSPGEYQPQHF
v_call: TRBV6-6
j_call: TRBJ1-5

cdr3_aa: CSAREEYLGSTDTQYF
v_call: TRBV20-1
j_call: TRBJ2-3

cdr3_aa: CSAREGGGSKSYNEQFF
v_call: TRBV20-1
j_call: TRBJ2-1

cdr3_aa: CASSQDIGRGFVSSPLHF
v_call: TRBV14
j_call: TRBJ1-6

cdr3_aa: CSARDRNPQERYEQYF
v_call: TRBV20-1
j_call: TRBJ2-7

cdr3_aa: CASSRQDRGRNEQFF
v_call: TRBV6-5
j_call: TRBJ2-1

cdr3_aa: CASSPAIWGGSQHF
v_call: TRBV7-2
j_call: TRBJ1-5

cdr3_aa: CSAVGYSNQPQHF
v_call: TRBV20-1
j_call: TRBJ1-5

cdr3_aa: CASSSQGWNTVAFF
v_call: TRBV5-1
j_call: TRBJ1-1

cdr3_aa: CSAKDTNQPQHF
v_call: TRBV29-1
j_call: TRBJ1-5

cdr3_aa: CASSLEASGGDEQFF
v_call: TRBV5-1
j_call: -

cdr3_aa: CSVEDLGQEKETQYF
v_call: TRBV29-1
j_call: TRBJ2-5

cdr3_aa: CSVATEVAYEQYF
v_call: TRBV29-1
j_call: -

cdr3_aa: CSARDMSSKNIRYF
v_call: TRBV20-1
j_call: TRBJ2-4

cdr3_aa: CSVELDSSYNEQFF
v_call: TRBV29-1
j_call: TRBJ2-1

cdr3_aa: CASRGTAEAQYF
v_call: TRBV6-5
j_call: TRBJ2-5

cdr3_aa: CASRPLRGGYTDTQYF
v_call: TRBV28
j_call: TRBJ2-3

cdr3_aa: CASSRAGTKNIQYF
v_call: TRBV4-2
j_call: TRBJ2-4

cdr3_aa: CSAEEETQYF
v_call: TRBV20-1
j_call: TRBJ2-5

cdr3_aa: CASSSSGDEQYF
v_call: TRBV7-9
j_call: TRBJ2-7

cdr3_aa: CASRVNGARQGGELFF
v_call: TRBV19
j_call: TRBJ2-2

cdr3_aa: CSARSPPPALRYNEQFF
v_call: TRBV20-1
j_call: TRBJ2-1

cdr3_aa: CASSAGQAVGNTIYF
v_call: TRBV9
j_call: TRBJ1-3

cdr3_aa: CASSPGTLNTEAFF
v_call: TRBV5-1
j_call: TRBJ1-1

cdr3_aa: CASSQDEVRSGEQFF
v_call: TRBV4-3
j_call: TRBJ2-1

cdr3_aa: CSARDGGSLRTEAFF
v_call: TRBV20-1
j_call: TRBJ1-1

cdr3_aa: CASRRGHYGYTF
v_call: TRBV6-6
j_call: TRBJ1-2

cdr3_aa: CASSRKLAGGYNEQFF
v_call: TRBV5-1
j_call: TRBJ2-1

cdr3_aa: CASSQGGLFYEQYF
v_call: TRBV4-1
j_call: -

cdr3_aa: CSVVSAQTIQETQYF
v_call: TRBV29-1
j_call: TRBJ2-5

cdr3_aa: CASSYGRPQETQYF
v_call: TRBV7-9
j_call: TRBJ2-5

cdr3_aa: CSATGLQETQYF
v_call: TRBV29-1
j_call: TRBJ2-5

cdr3_aa: CASSFGNRVQETQYF
v_call: TRBV11-2
j_call: TRBJ2-5

cdr3_aa: CASSDLVKTVSYEQYF
v_call: TRBV2
j_call: TRBJ2-7

cdr3_aa: CSVETGPHEQYF
v_call: TRBV29-1
j_call: TRBJ2-7

cdr3_aa: CASSQIEAFF
v_call: TRBV7-9
j_call: TRBJ1-1

cdr3_aa: CASSLVERTDTQYF
v_call: TRBV13
j_call: TRBJ2-3

cdr3_aa: CASSLELGGALSSYNEQFF
v_call: TRBV7-2
j_call: TRBJ2-1

cdr3_aa: CASSPQLGLAGGPTSTDTQHF
v_call: TRBV14
j_call: -

cdr3_aa: CASSLGGGPDTQYF
v_call: TRBV5-4
j_call: TRBJ2-3

cdr3_aa: CASSSHDRGATDTQYF
v_call: TRBV28
j_call: TRBJ2-3

cdr3_aa: CASSSTGTGNIQYF
v_call: TRBV7-9
j_call: TRBJ2-4

cdr3_aa: CASSVGAGGYSYNEQFF
v_call: TRBV9
j_call: TRBJ2-1

cdr3_aa: CASITDRDNYGYTF
v_call: TRBV2
j_call: TRBJ1-2

cdr3_aa: CAISRGTDSRGAQYF
v_call: TRBV10-3
j_call: TRBJ2-5